This T cell receptor (beta chain) appears in the sequencing data of a study of control samples from healthy donors and cancer patients. The CDR3 is made up of 16 amino acids. V lost 5 bases, J lost 6 bases, and 20 bases lay in between. Germline V lookup: CDR1 SGHAT, CDR2 FQNNGV. Assay used: immunoSEQ multiplex PCR; TCRdb lists only in-frame clones, some missing. The data show 70,000 to 75,000 clones, with 94% seen just once and approximately 2.5% held by the top ten. Sequencing was done on a sample of blood. This rearrangement joins TRBV11-2 to TRBJ2-1; weak D call: TRBD1 (6 bases). This TCR was sampled from a woman aged 25-40 years in good health. CDR3 residues: CASSLTGQGFFNEQFF. CDR3 sequence (DNA): TGTGCCAGCAGCCTTACTGGGCAGGGGTTCTTCAATGAGCAGTTCTTC.